This passage covers 15 T cell receptor beta chains from one sample sequenced in a study of T-cell reconstitution after alpha-beta-depleted transplantation in children. Unique molecular identifiers were used to barcode this TCRbeta library. MiXCR was run by TCRdb on the PCR reads, yielding one entry per CDR3 protein. The table records approximately 500,000 distinct CDR3 sequences, approximately 10% of them present only once. The sequences come from PBMCs, collected before TCRalphabeta/CD19-depleted stem cell transplant. Receptor source: a child aged 2-15 years with inherited bone marrow failure, due to receive a stem cell transplant.

This clonotype was observed many times. V is TRBV3-1 and J is TRBJ1-1; D ambiguous. The CDR3 is 12 amino acids. The germline V and J ends were trimmed by 2 bases and 5 bases, with 6 bases remaining between them. From germline, CDR1 is LGHDT and CDR2 YNNKEL (reference sequence). The CDR3, as DNA: TGTGCCAGCAGCCAATTGGGGACTGAAGCTTTCTTT. This encodes CASSQLGTEAFF.

The sample holds many counts of this clonotype. The chain uses TRBV7-2 and TRBJ1-3; 7 positions match TRBD1. The CDR3 is 14 amino acids. V trimming: 2 bases; J trimming: 4 bases; junction bases outside the gene matches: 2. Germline values: CDR1 SGHTA, CDR2 FQGNSA. The CDR3 loop is CASSLRGGGNTIYF. The CDR3 region has the DNA TGTGCCAGCAGCTTACGAGGGGGCGGAAACACCATATATTTT.

In its sample, this clonotype was seen a few times. The rearrangement joins TRBV5-4 to TRBJ2-2; D is uncertain. V lost 0 bases and J lost 5, with 5 bases in between. Germline V CDR1 and CDR2: SGHNT, YYREEE (reference sequence). There are 13 residues in the CDR3. CDR3 coding DNA: TGTGCCAGCAGCTTGGGTCAGACCGGGGAGCTGTTTTTT. Protein product: CASSLGQTGELFF.

This clonotype was recorded at least ten times. This chain links TRBV18 with TRBJ2-7, with 7 bases fitting TRBD1. This CDR3 has 14 amino acids. Trimming took 4 bases from V and 3 from J; bases not matched to a gene: 6. Germline assignment: CDR1 KGHSH and CDR2 LQKENI. Here the CDR3 DNA reads TGTGCCAGCTCACGAGACAGGGCTCACTACGAGCAGTACTTC. Translating gives CASSRDRAHYEQYF.

This clonotype was recorded at least ten times. The chain carries TRBV20-1 and TRBJ2-7, with TRBD2 matching over 13 bases. Losses at the gene ends were 0 bases for V and 5 bases for J; bases not matched to a gene: 7. Germline V gene data show CDR1 as DFQATT and CDR2 as SNEGSKA (reference sequence). CDR3 size: 16 residues. The CDR3 nucleotides are TGCAGTGCTAGAGACATTGGACTAGCGGGAGTCCACGAGCAGTACTTC. Its translation is CSARDIGLAGVHEQYF.

This clonotype was counted at least ten times. This chain's CDR3 is CASSKVQQGPNEQFF. CDR3 nucleotide sequence: TGTGCCAGCAGCAAAGTCCAGCAGGGACCTAATGAGCAGTTCTTC. The J gene is TRBJ2-1, the V gene TRBV21-1; the table's D call, TRBD2, was not checked against the DNA. TRBV21-1 is a listed pseudogene. This CDR3 contains 15 residues.

The chain carries TRBV19 and TRBJ1-1, with TRBD1 as a possible D gene (6 bases). The CDR3 has 15 amino acids. Germline CDR1 and CDR2: LNHDA and SQIVND (reference sequence). Trimming removed 3 bases from V and 0 bases from J, with 11 bases in between. This CDR3 reads CASSIRDIMNTEAFF. The CDR3 DNA follows: TGTGCCAGTAGTATCAGGGACATCATGAACACTGAAGCTTTCTTT.

This clonotype was seen a handful of times. This chain joins TRBV15 and TRBJ1-2, with D perhaps TRBD1 (5 bases). This CDR3 is built from 15 residues. The V end was cut by 1 base, the J end by 8 bases, with 17 bases between. Per germline, CDR1 LNHNV and CDR2 YYDKDF (reference sequence). CDR3 bases: TGTGCCACCAGCAGAGGTGGGGGGATAGTTGACGGCTACACCTTC. This codes for CATSRGGGIVDGYTF.

This clonotype occurred many times. CDR3 bases: TGTGCCAGCAGTTACCCTTTGGGAATCGCTGAAGCTTTCTTT. Residues: CASSYPLGIAEAFF. The chain recombines TRBV6-2 or TRBV6-3 with TRBJ1-1; D is unresolved. The V and J ends lost 2 bases and 6 bases respectively, with 13 bases between them. The CDR3 spans 14 residues. Germline-derived CDR1 and CDR2 are MNHEY and SVGEGT.

This clonotype appeared many times. This chain links TRBV12-3 or TRBV12-4 with TRBJ2-1; TRBD2 aligns across 11 bases. V lost 4 bases and J lost 5; bases outside the gene matches: 1. This CDR3 comprises 14 residues. CDR3 sequence reads: CASSSGLADNEQFF. DNA of the CDR3: TGTGCCAGCAGTTCGGGACTAGCGGACAATGAGCAGTTCTTC.

This clonotype was seen only a few times. CDR3 protein: CASSLVPGGRTGELFF. CDR3 DNA sequence: TGTGCCAGCAGCTTAGTACCAGGGGGCCGCACCGGGGAGCTGTTTTTT. The chain carries TRBV7-2 and TRBJ2-2, with 8 bases fitting TRBD1. Germline V gene data show CDR1 as SGHTA and CDR2 as FQGNSA. The V segment lost 1 base and the J segment 4 bases; nucleotides outside the gene matches: 5. CDR3 length: 16 amino acids.

This clonotype was observed at least ten times. The gene calls are TRBV3-1 and TRBJ2-4, with D possibly being TRBD2 (6 bases). In germline, CDR1 is LGHDT, CDR2 YNNKEL (reference sequence). V was trimmed by 1 base and J by 1 base, leaving 20 bases between them. The CDR3 is 19 amino acids. The CDR3 reads CASSQVLSSVFRAKNIQYF. CDR3 coding DNA: TGTGCCAGCAGCCAAGTTTTATCTAGCGTATTTCGGGCCAAAAACATTCAGTACTTC.

This clonotype was counted between two and nine times. V usage is TRBV5-5 and J usage is TRBJ2-7, with 8 bases aligning to TRBD1. After removal of 4 bases from V and 4 bases from J, the junction contained 10 bases not matched to a gene. CDR1 SGHKS and CDR2 YYEKEE come from the germline V gene (reference sequence). The CDR3 has 15 amino acids. The chain's CDR3 is CASSGQGPWRYEQYF. The CDR3 bases are TGTGCCAGCAGCGGACAGGGCCCGTGGAGGTACGAGCAGTACTTC.

This clonotype was found many times. V and J are TRBV27 and TRBJ2-3; D possibly corresponds to TRBD2 (6 bases). Germline V gene data show CDR1 as MNHEY and CDR2 as SMNVEV (reference sequence). This CDR3 has 16 residues. The V gene lost 3 bases and the J gene lost 0 bases, with 13 bases spanning the gap. In DNA form, the CDR3 reads TGTGCCAGCAGTTTTCTGAGCGGGCTAAGCACAGATACGCAGTATTTT. Its translation is CASSFLSGLSTDTQYF.

Remarks on this clonotype: A junction boundary mismatches the germline segment, possibly from a read error. The chain links TRBV5-1 to TRBJ1-5, with D possibly being TRBD1 (5 bases). This CDR3 spans 15 amino acids. From germline, CDR1 is SGHRS and CDR2 YFSETQ. CDR3 nucleotide sequence: TGCGCCAGAAGCTTGGAGGGACGGGATCAGCAGCCCCAGCATTTT. This codes for CARSLEGRDQQPQHF. Using reference TRBV5-1 and TRBJ1-5 for the parts outside the CDR3, the full variable domain is KAGVTQTPRYLIKTRGQQVTLSCSPISGHRSVSWYQQTPGQGLQFLFEYFSETQRNKGNFPGRFSGRQFSNSRSEMNVSTLELGDSALYLCARSLEGRDQQPQHFGDGTRLSIL.